Presented here are 12 T cell receptor beta chains from one specimen sequenced in a study of shared clonotypes between healthy human individuals. This table comes from immunoSEQ multiplex PCR, and its TCRdb copy is limited to in-frame clones, with some not included. This table has about 490,000 clones, 70% to 85% appearing once. The sample taken for sequencing was PBMCs. The source of these receptors is a woman in her 40s in good health. Some clones in this sample may be carry-over from other donors' samples.

CDR3 region: CASSERLAGAGEQFF. CDR3 nucleotide sequence: TGCGCCAGCAGTGAGAGACTAGCGGGAGCAGGCGAGCAGTTCTTC. The chain has TRBV10-2 and TRBJ2-1; the match to TRBD2 covers 12 bases. Per germline, CDR1 WSHSY and CDR2 SAAADI. Trimming removed 2 bases from V and 10 bases from J; junction bases left unmatched: 6. The CDR3 has 15 residues.

This clone came up a few times. In nucleotides, the CDR3 is TGTGCCAGCAGGGTAACAGGAGTTGTGGAGCAGTACTTC. Translation: CASRVTGVVEQYF. The rearrangement uses TRBV6-5 and TRBJ2-7, with D perhaps TRBD1 (5 bases). Germline assignment: CDR1 MNHEY and CDR2 SVGAGI. CDR3 length equals 13 residues. Trimming pared 6 bases from V and 7 bases from J, leaving 16 bases between.

V usage is TRBV2 and J usage is TRBJ1-1, with a possible D match to TRBD1 (6 bases). CDR1 and CDR2 (germline): SNHLY, FYNNEI. V was cut by 5 bases and J by 4 bases, with 14 bases left in between. The CDR3 sequence is 14 residues long. The CDR3 is CASSLQGGGTEAFF. Here the CDR3 DNA reads TGTGCCAGCAGTCTACAGGGCGGGGGCACTGAAGCTTTCTTT.

The rearrangement links TRBV10-2 to TRBJ2-7; 12 nucleotides match TRBD2. The V gene end was trimmed by 11 bases and the J gene end by 3 bases; junction bases not matched to a gene: 5. This CDR3 spans 13 amino acids. Germline V gene data show CDR1 as WSHSY and CDR2 as SAAADI. This chain's CDR3 is CASRTSGNYEQYF. The CDR3 DNA follows: TGCGCCTCCCGGACTAGCGGGAACTACGAGCAGTACTTC.

In its sample, this clone was seen many times. The chain's CDR3 is CASSLGGAGTEAFF. The CDR3 DNA reads TGCGCCAGCAGCTTGGGAGGGGCTGGCACTGAAGCTTTCTTT. The rearrangement uses TRBV5-1 and TRBJ1-1, with D possibly matching TRBD1 (5 bases). V lost 0 bases to trimming and J lost 4 bases, with 10 bases between them. CDR1 is SGHRS, CDR2 YFSETQ, per germline. CDR3 size: 14 residues.

As to this clone: Other DNA sequences of this sample code for an identical CDR3. The V call is TRBV28, the J call TRBJ2-1; D tentatively fits TRBD1 or TRBD2 (5 bases each). Per germline, CDR1 MDHEN and CDR2 SYDVKM. The CDR3 has 13 amino acids. V lost 2 bases to trimming and J lost 6 bases, with 8 bases between them. The CDR3 reads CASSLRDLNEQFF. The CDR3 DNA is TGTGCCAGCAGTTTAAGGGACCTCAATGAGCAGTTCTTC.

The V and J genes are TRBV7-9 and TRBJ2-7, with 9 bases fitting TRBD1. Trimming removed 5 bases from V and 5 bases from J; junction bases left unmatched: 7. This CDR3 has 14 amino acids. Germline CDR1 SEHNR, CDR2 FQNEAQ (reference sequence). CDR3 sequence: CASSPGTGYDEQYF. In DNA form, the CDR3 reads TGTGCCAGCAGCCCCGGGACAGGGTACGACGAGCAGTACTTC.

This clone showed up just a few times. The chain carries TRBV11-2 and TRBJ2-2, with 7 bases matching TRBD2. CDR3 length equals 18 residues. Germline-derived CDR1 and CDR2 are SGHAT and FQNNGV. Unmatched junction bases numbered 16, after V lost 4 bases and J lost 5 bases. CDR3 nucleotide sequence: TGTGCCAGCAGCTATGCTAGCGGAGGCACTCAATTAACCGGGGAGCTGTTTTTT. This sequence encodes CASSYASGGTQLTGELFF.

The J gene is TRBJ2-1, the V gene TRBV5-1, with no clear D. CDR1 and CDR2 from the germline V gene are SGHRS and YFSETQ. Deletions cut 2 bases from V and 4 bases from J, with 7 bases between. The CDR3 loop spans 13 amino acids. CDR3 nucleotide sequence: TGCGCCAGCAGCTTCCTGGAGTACAATGAGCAGTTCTTC. This codes for CASSFLEYNEQFF.

J is TRBJ2-7 and V is TRBV6-1, with 7 bases fitting TRBD1. CDR1 is MNHNS, CDR2 SASEGT, per germline. This CDR3 is 14 amino acids long. J lost 2 bases, V lost 5 bases, and 6 bases had no gene match. CDR3 in amino acids: CASSPGTAPYEQYF. The CDR3 DNA follows: TGTGCCAGCAGTCCCGGGACAGCACCCTACGAGCAGTACTTC.

J is TRBJ2-5 and V is TRBV6-5; tentatively, D is TRBD1 (5 bases). Germline V lookup: CDR1 MNHEY, CDR2 SVGAGI. The CDR3 covers 14 residues. Deletions cut 3 bases from V and 7 bases from J, with 15 bases between. This CDR3 reads CASSYLDRGGTQYF. As DNA, the CDR3 is TGTGCCAGCAGTTATCTAGACAGAGGTGGGACCCAGTACTTC.

The CDR3 reads CASSQDRGRDTQYF. The CDR3 DNA sequence: TGCGCCAGCAGCCAAGACAGGGGGCGGGATACGCAGTATTTT. The chain employs TRBV4-1 and TRBJ2-3, with 8 bases matching TRBD1. Germline V gene sequence: CDR1 MGHRA, CDR2 YSYEKL. V dropped 0 bases and J dropped 6; count of bases not matched to a gene: 2. The length of the CDR3 is 14 residues.